This T cell receptor (beta chain) was found in a study of early T cells in non-severe SARS-CoV-2 infection. Study overall: Chains stayed unpaired after sequencing of bulk RNA from unsorted whole blood. Whole-study results and caveats: The study's VDJdb matching favored anti-spike CD8 responses and missed private and CD4 specificities.

Tagging with unique molecular identifiers was applied to individual cDNA molecules. TCRdb independently ran MiXCR on the 5' RACE reads; one entry per CDR3 protein. The table shows about 19,000 distinct CDR3 sequences, with approximately 4.1% occurring only once. This clonotype showed up many times. Its antigen is not known. V lost 6 bases, J lost 4 bases, and 18 bases lay in between. The CDR3 consists of 15 residues. Germline lookup yields CDR1 MNHEY and CDR2 SVGEGT. V is TRBV6-2 or TRBV6-3 and J is TRBJ1-2; D remains unclear. The receptor was isolated from an adult who was a healthcare worker with PCR-confirmed SARS-CoV-2 infection or an uninfected control (not recorded which). Material: whole blood. The DNA of the CDR3 is TGTGCCAGCAGGCCGAATGAGGGAGGAGGCTATGGCTACACCTTC. Its translation is CASRPNEGGGYGYTF.